This T cell receptor beta chain was found in a study of cytomegalovirus exposure and HLA in healthy donors. Study results and caveats: The tendency of first-cohort TCR clusters to co-occur in the roughly 130 validation repertoires emerged from a later analysis.

Sequencing used immunoSEQ multiplex PCR; TCRdb keeps in-frame clones, though not all of them. The top ten hold 1.5% to 2% of the sample, which has 130,000 or so clones, roughly 89% seen once. Turning to this clone: The target antigen is unknown.

This CDR3 comprises 16 residues. Germline loops: CDR1 SGHNT, CDR2 YENEEA. V lost 5 bases and J lost 5; bases outside the gene matches: 12. This receptor was identified in a woman aged 18-29 years in good health and CMV-seronegative. Input material: PBMCs. V and J are TRBV11-3 and TRBJ2-5, with TRBD2 identical over 9 bases. The CDR3 DNA reads TGTGCCAGCAGCCCAGGAGTAGCGGGGGTAGGGGAGACCCAGTACTTC. Translated: CASSPGVAGVGETQYF.